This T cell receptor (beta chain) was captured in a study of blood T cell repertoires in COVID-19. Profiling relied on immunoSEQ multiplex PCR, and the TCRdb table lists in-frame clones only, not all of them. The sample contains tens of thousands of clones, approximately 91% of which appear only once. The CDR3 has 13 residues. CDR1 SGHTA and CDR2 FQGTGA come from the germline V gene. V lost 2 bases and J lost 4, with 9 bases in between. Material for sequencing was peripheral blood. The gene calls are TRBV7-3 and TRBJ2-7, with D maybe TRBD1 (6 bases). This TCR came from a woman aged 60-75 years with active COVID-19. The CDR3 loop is CASSLGQQYEQYF. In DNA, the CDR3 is TGTGCCAGCAGCTTAGGACAGCAATACGAGCAGTACTTC.